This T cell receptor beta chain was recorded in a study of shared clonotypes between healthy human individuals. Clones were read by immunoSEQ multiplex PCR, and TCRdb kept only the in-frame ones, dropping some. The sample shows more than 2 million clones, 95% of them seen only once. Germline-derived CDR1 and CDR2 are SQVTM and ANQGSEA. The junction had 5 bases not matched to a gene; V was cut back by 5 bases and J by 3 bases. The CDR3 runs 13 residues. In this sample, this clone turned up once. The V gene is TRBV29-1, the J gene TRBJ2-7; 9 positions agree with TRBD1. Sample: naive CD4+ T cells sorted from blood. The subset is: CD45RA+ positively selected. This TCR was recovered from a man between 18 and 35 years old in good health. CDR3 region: CSVQQGAIYEQYF. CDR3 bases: TGCAGCGTTCAACAGGGGGCAATCTACGAGCAGTACTTC.